A selection of T cell receptor beta chains follows, all from one sample in a study of blood T cell repertoires in COVID-19. Here immunoSEQ multiplex PCR was the method, and the copy in TCRdb shows in-frame clones only, minus some. The sample includes about 380,000 clones, about 88% seen only once; the top ten take more than 1%. What was sequenced was PBMCs or T cells enriched from blood (not recorded which). These receptors were obtained from a woman younger than 30 who had recovered from COVID-19. Each CDR3 is given with its conserved first and last residue. Each record gives: J gene, V gene, D gene, clone size, CDR3 DNA, CDR3 protein. The D gene is left open where the match is weak. Where a row states a size, it is once, few, many or the class of an expanded clone; other rows omit it.

J gene: TRBJ1-1
V gene: TRBV6-5
D gene: -
clone size: once
CDR3 DNA: TGTGCCAGCAGGACTGGAACAGGGAGGGGCACTGAAGCTTTCTTT
CDR3 protein: CASRTGTGRGTEAFF

J gene: TRBJ1-2
V gene: TRBV7-6
D gene: -
clone size: -
CDR3 DNA: TGTGCCAGCAGCATGGACACAAACTATGGCTACACCTTC
CDR3 protein: CASSMDTNYGYTF

J gene: TRBJ2-3
V gene: TRBV28
D gene: -
clone size: -
CDR3 DNA: TGTGCCAGCAGTTCCCACAGTCAGGCAACAATACCGTTAGATACGCAGTATTTT
CDR3 protein: CASSSHSQATIPLDTQYF

J gene: TRBJ2-5
V gene: TRBV6-1
D gene: TRBD2
clone size: -
CDR3 DNA: TGTGCCAGCAGTGAAGGACTAGCGGGGGGAGAGACCCAGTACTTC
CDR3 protein: CASSEGLAGGETQYF

J gene: TRBJ1-6
V gene: TRBV4-1
D gene: TRBD1
clone size: -
CDR3 DNA: TGCGCCAGCAGCCCAAGAGCCGGGACAGGGGGCCTCTATAATTCACCCCTCCACTTT
CDR3 protein: CASSPRAGTGGLYNSPLHF

J gene: TRBJ2-5
V gene: TRBV11-2
D gene: TRBD1
clone size: -
CDR3 DNA: TGTGCCAGCAGCCGGACAGGGAACTTCCAAGAGACCCAGTACTTC
CDR3 protein: CASSRTGNFQETQYF

J gene: TRBJ2-5
V gene: TRBV5-1
D gene: -
clone size: -
CDR3 DNA: TGCGCCAGCAGCTCAGGGACACTTCAAGAGACCCAGTACTTC
CDR3 protein: CASSSGTLQETQYF

J gene: TRBJ1-2
V gene: TRBV2
D gene: -
clone size: -
CDR3 DNA: TGTGCCAGCAATGCAGGGAGGGCGGATGGCTACACCTTC
CDR3 protein: CASNAGRADGYTF

J gene: TRBJ1-2
V gene: TRBV10-3
D gene: -
clone size: -
CDR3 DNA: TGTGCCAGCGAGTTGGGCTTGGGCTATGGCTACACCTTC
CDR3 protein: CASELGLGYGYTF

J gene: TRBJ2-7
V gene: TRBV4-1
D gene: -
clone size: few
CDR3 DNA: TGCGCCAGCAGCCAAGATCTGGGCAGGGGATCAGCCTACGAGCAGTACTTC
CDR3 protein: CASSQDLGRGSAYEQYF

J gene: TRBJ1-1
V gene: TRBV30
D gene: TRBD1
clone size: once
CDR3 DNA: TGTGCCTCCGGGACAGGTATGACTGAAGCTTTCTTT
CDR3 protein: CASGTGMTEAFF

J gene: TRBJ1-2
V gene: TRBV28
D gene: -
clone size: few
CDR3 DNA: TGTGCCAGCAGACGGAGAGATGGCTACACCTTC
CDR3 protein: CASRRRDGYTF

J gene: TRBJ1-1
V gene: TRBV30
D gene: TRBD1
clone size: -
CDR3 DNA: TGTGCCTGGCTAACAGGGGGCCACATGAACACTGAAGCTTTCTTT
CDR3 protein: CAWLTGGHMNTEAFF

J gene: TRBJ1-5
V gene: TRBV5-1
D gene: -
clone size: -
CDR3 DNA: TGCGCCAGCAGCCTGTCCGGAGGGGCGGCTCAGCCCCAGCATTTT
CDR3 protein: CASSLSGGAAQPQHF

J gene: TRBJ1-5
V gene: TRBV19
D gene: -
clone size: -
CDR3 DNA: TGTGCCAGTAGTATAGCCAGGCAGTATCAGCCCCAGCATTTT
CDR3 protein: CASSIARQYQPQHF

J gene: TRBJ2-1
V gene: TRBV24-1
D gene: -
clone size: -
CDR3 DNA: TGTGCCACCAGCATACAGGGCTCCCATGAGCAGTTCTTC
CDR3 protein: CATSIQGSHEQFF